This T cell receptor (beta chain) was sequenced in a study of Graves' ophthalmopathy and Graves' hyperthyroidism. The wider study: Peripheral blood was gathered at first diagnosis, ahead of any treatment whatsoever. Whole-study findings and limits: A model built from 13 signatures distinguished ophthalmopathy from stable hyperthyroidism with 87.88% sensitivity and less than 83% specificity.

This clonotype was recorded at least ten times. Its antigen is still unknown. It may be a read error: a sequence one base away is much more abundant. All donors with ophthalmopathy were recorded as having moderate-to-severe activity, CAS ≥3, NOSPECS ≥4 and a duration under 3 months. Isolation of PBMCs was performed using 10 ml of fresh peripheral blood. Amplification of the TCR beta CDR3 regions used RNA transcripts (as template). Second-round multiplex PCR came after first-round RT-PCR with HTBI primers. TCRdb itself ran the multiplex PCR reads through MiXCR, one entry per CDR3 protein. The sample records 300,000 to 400,000 distinct CDR3 sequences, about a sixth being singletons. Material: peripheral blood. The receptor's source is an adult man with Graves' ophthalmopathy.

The DNA of the CDR3 is TGTGCCAGCAGTTACCATCCGGGACAGGGGGCGGGTCAGCCCCGGCATTTT. Its translation: CASSYHPGQGAGQPRHF. The chain uses TRBV6-2 or TRBV6-3 and TRBJ1-5; 12 bases map to TRBD1. There are 17 residues in the CDR3. In germline, CDR1 is MNHEY, CDR2 SVGEGT.